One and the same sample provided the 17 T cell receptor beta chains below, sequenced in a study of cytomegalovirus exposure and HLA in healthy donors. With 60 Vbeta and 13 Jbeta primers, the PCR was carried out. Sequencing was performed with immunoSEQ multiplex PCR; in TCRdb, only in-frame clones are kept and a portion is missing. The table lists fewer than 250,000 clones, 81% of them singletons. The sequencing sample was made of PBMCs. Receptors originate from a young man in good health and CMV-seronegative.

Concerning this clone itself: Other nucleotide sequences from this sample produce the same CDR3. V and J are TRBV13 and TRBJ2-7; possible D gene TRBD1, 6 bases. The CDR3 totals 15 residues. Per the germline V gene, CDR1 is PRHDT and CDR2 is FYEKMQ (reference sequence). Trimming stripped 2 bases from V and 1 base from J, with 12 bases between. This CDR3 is CASSLRGQGSYEQYF. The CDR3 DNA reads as TGTGCCAGCAGCTTAAGGGGACAAGGGTCCTACGAGCAGTACTTC.

The CDR3 DNA reads TGTGCCAGCAGCCCTCGAGAGGTGGTCTCTGAAGCTTTCTTT. This gives the protein CASSPREVVSEAFF. J is TRBJ1-1 and V is TRBV5-4; unclear D gene. Deletions cut 4 bases from V and 6 bases from J, with 16 bases between. Germline V CDR1 and CDR2: SGHNT, YYREEE (reference sequence). The CDR3 covers 14 residues.

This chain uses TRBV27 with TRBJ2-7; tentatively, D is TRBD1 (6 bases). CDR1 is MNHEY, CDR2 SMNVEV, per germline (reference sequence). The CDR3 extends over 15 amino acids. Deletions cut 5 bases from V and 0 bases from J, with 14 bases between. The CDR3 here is CASSPTGSGSYEQYF. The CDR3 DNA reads TGTGCCAGCAGTCCGACAGGCTCAGGCTCCTACGAGCAGTACTTC.

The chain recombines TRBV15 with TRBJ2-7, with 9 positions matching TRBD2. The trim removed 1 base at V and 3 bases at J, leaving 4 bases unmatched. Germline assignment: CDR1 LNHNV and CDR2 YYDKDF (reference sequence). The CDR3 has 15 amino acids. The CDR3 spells CATSRGASGNYEQYF. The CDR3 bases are TGTGCCACCAGCAGAGGGGCTAGCGGGAACTACGAGCAGTACTTC. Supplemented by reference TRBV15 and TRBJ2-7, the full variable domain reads DAMVIQNPRYQVTQFGKPVTLSCSQTLNHNVMYWYQQKSSQAPKLLFHYYDKDFNNEADTPDNFQSRRPNTSFCFLDIRSPGLGDTAMYLCATSRGASGNYEQYFGPGTRLTVT.

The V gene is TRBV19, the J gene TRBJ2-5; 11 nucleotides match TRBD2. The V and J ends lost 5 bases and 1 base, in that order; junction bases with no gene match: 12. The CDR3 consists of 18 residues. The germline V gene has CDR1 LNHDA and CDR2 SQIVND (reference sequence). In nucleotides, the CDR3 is TGTGCCAGTAGTGTATTAGCGGGAGGGAGGGCCCTCCAAGAGACCCAGTACTTC. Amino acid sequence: CASSVLAGGRALQETQYF.

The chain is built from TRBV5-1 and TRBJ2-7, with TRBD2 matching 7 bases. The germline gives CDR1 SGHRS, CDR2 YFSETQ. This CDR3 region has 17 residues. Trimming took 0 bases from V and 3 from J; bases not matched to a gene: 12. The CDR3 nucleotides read TGCGCCAGCAGCTTGGCCGCCGGCGGGAGTAATCGCTACGAGCAGTACTTC. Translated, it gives CASSLAAGGSNRYEQYF. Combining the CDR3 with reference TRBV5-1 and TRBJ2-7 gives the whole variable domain KAGVTQTPRYLIKTRGQQVTLSCSPISGHRSVSWYQQTPGQGLQFLFEYFSETQRNKGNFPGRFSGRQFSNSRSEMNVSTLELGDSALYLCASSLAAGGSNRYEQYFGPGTRLTVT.

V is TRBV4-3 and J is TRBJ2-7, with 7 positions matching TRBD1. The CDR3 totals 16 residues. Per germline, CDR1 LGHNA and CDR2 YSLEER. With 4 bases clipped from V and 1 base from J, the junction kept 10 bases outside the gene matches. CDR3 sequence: CASSPGTGTVSYEQYF. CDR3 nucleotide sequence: TGCGCCAGCAGCCCTGGGACCGGGACAGTTTCCTACGAGCAGTACTTC.

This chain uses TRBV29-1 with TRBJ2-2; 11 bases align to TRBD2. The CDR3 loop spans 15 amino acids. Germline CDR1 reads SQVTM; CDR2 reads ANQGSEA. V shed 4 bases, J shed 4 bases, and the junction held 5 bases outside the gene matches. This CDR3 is CSVVGSGRATGELFF. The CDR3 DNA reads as TGCAGCGTTGTAGGTAGCGGGAGGGCCACCGGGGAGCTGTTTTTT.

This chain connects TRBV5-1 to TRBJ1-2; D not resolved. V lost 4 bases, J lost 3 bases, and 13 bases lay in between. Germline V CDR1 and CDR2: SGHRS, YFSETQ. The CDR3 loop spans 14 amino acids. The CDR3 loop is CASSEAEVYYGYTF. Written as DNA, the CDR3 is TGCGCCAGCAGCGAAGCGGAGGTCTACTATGGCTACACCTTC.

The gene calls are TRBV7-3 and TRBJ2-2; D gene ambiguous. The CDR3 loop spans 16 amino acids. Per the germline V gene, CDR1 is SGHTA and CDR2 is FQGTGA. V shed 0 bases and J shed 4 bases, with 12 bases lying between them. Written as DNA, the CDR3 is TGTGCCAGCAGCTTAACCCCTAGTTCGGTCACCGGGGAGCTGTTTTTT. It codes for CASSLTPSSVTGELFF.

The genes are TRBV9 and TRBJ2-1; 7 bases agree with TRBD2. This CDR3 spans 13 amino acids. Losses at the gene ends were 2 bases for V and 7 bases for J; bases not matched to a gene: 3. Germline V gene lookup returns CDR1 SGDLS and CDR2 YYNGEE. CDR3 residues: CASSVNSGNEQFF. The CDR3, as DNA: TGTGCCAGCAGCGTGAATAGCGGGAATGAGCAGTTCTTC.

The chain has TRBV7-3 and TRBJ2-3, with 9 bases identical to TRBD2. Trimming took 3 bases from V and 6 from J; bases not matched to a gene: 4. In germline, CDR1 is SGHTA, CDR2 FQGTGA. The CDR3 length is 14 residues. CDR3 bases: TGTGCCAGCAGCTTGGTAGCGGGAGCCGATACGCAGTATTTT. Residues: CASSLVAGADTQYF.

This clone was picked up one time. Here the CDR3 reads CASSLDGNQPQHF. The CDR3 DNA is TGCGCCAGCAGCTTGGACGGGAATCAGCCCCAGCATTTT. V and J are TRBV5-1 and TRBJ1-5; D not resolved. CDR1 and CDR2 (germline): SGHRS, YFSETQ. This CDR3 comprises 13 residues. The germline V and J ends were trimmed by 0 bases and 4 bases, with 5 bases remaining between them.

The CDR3 sequence: CASSLAGGKGNEQFF. CDR3 coding DNA: TGTGCCAGCAGCCTAGCGGGAGGAAAGGGCAATGAGCAGTTCTTC. The chain uses TRBV7-3 and TRBJ2-1; 11 bases agree with TRBD2. The CDR3 covers 15 residues. Per germline, CDR1 SGHTA and CDR2 FQGTGA. J was trimmed by 6 bases and V by 5 bases; bases with no gene match: 6.

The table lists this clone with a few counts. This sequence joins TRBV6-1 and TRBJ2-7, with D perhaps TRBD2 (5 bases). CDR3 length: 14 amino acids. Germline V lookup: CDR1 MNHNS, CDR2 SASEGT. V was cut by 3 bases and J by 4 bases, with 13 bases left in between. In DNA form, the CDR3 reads TGTGCCAGCAGTGACCCTCTAAGCGGTTACGAGCAGTACTTC. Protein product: CASSDPLSGYEQYF.

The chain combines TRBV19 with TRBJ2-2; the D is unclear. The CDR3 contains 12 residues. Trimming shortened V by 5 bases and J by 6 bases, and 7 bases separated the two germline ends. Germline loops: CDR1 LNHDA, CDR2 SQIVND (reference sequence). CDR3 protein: CASSQLPGELFF. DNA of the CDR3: TGTGCCAGTAGTCAGTTACCCGGGGAGCTGTTTTTT. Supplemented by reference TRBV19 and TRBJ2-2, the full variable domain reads DGGITQSPKYLFRKEGQNVTLSCEQNLNHDAMYWYRQDPGQGLRLIYYSQIVNDFQKGDIAEGYSVSREKKESFPLTVTSAQKNPTAFYLCASSQLPGELFFGEGSRLTVL.

The CDR3 nucleotides are TGCGCCAGCAGCCAAGAGGCGGGGGCCGGGCCCCAGCATTTT. It translates to CASSQEAGAGPQHF. The V and J genes are TRBV4-1 and TRBJ1-5; perhaps TRBD1 as D (6 bases). This CDR3 comprises 14 residues. Trimming pared 0 bases from V and 9 bases from J, leaving 12 bases between. Germline assignment: CDR1 MGHRA and CDR2 YSYEKL.